This T cell receptor beta chain was sequenced in a study of T cells in localized non-small cell lung cancer. Study results and limitations: Sequencing was limited to one tumor region, leaving the possibility of heterogeneity open. Uninvolved adjacent lung showed the highest T cell clonality, exceeding tumor. Across samples, adjacent lung featured a median approximately 56 of the top 100 tumor clones.

V dropped 7 bases and J dropped 4; count of bases not matched to a gene: 9. The CDR3 runs 15 residues. Germline V CDR1 and CDR2: LNHDA, SQIVND (reference sequence). With regard to this clone: Antigen specificity is unknown.

Clones were read by immunoSEQ multiplex PCR, and TCRdb kept only the in-frame ones, dropping some. The sample records about 59,000 clones, around 90% being singletons. The V gene is TRBV19, the J gene TRBJ1-1, with TRBD1 matching over 10 bases. The sequencing used peripheral blood, collected before any cancer treatment. This TCR was recovered from a woman between 35 and 75 years old with stage I lung adenocarcinoma. This CDR3 is CASTLSRTGGTEAFF. The CDR3 nucleotides are TGTGCCAGTACCCTATCCCGGACAGGGGGCACTGAAGCTTTCTTT.